This TCR beta chain appears in the sequencing data of a study of cytotoxic CD8 clonotypes in ibrutinib-treated CLL. Turning to the study itself: Results showed some 25 partial and 2 complete responses; following median roughly 68 months, approximately 15 remained remitted, about 12 advanced.

Findings and limits, study-wide: Clonotypes that were public were uncommon, and they contracted or stayed stable on treatment.

This clone was detected only a few times. Antigen unknown. The germline V gene encodes CDR1 SGHTA and CDR2 FQGTGA. The CDR3 covers 18 residues. The ends lost 5 bases at V and 0 bases at J; junction bases unmatched: 12. The targeted sequencing depth was 1 in 200,000 to 1 in 1 million T cells. Sequencing used immunoSEQ multiplex PCR; TCRdb keeps in-frame clones, though not all of them. The sample has approximately 330,000 clones, just under 80% seen once. The sequence was obtained from a human donor with chronic lymphocytic leukemia. The genes are TRBV7-3 and TRBJ2-1; 8 bases match TRBD1. The sequences come from PBMCs, collected before ibrutinib treatment. The CDR3 nucleotides are TGTGCCAGCAGCCCACAGGCGCGGACAGGGCGCTCCTACAATGAGCAGTTCTTC. Amino acids: CASSPQARTGRSYNEQFF.